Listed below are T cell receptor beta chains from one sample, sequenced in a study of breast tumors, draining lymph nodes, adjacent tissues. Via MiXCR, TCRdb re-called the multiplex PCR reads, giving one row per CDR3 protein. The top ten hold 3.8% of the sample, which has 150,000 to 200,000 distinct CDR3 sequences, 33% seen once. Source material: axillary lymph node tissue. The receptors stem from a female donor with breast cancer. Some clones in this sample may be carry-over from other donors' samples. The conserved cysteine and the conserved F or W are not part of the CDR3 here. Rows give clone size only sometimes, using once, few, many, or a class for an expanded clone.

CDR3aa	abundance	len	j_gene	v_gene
ASSYGSLPNTLH	many	12	TRBJ1-6	TRBV5-8
ASSLQLAGERTGELF	NA	15	TRBJ2-2	TRBV7-9
ASSPYGGSAETQY	many	13	TRBJ2-5	TRBV7-6
ASSLQGQASGNTIY	many	14	TRBJ1-3	TRBV18
SASGTSSYEQY	many	11	TRBJ2-7	TRBV29-1
ASSHSQGSYERY	NA	12	TRBJ2-7	TRBV7-2
ARSGGLETQY	many	10	TRBJ2-5	TRBV2
ASSLARGAQRFDHT	few	14	TRBJ1-2	TRBV7-9
ASSSGLAPEQY	many	11	TRBJ2-7	TRBV6-5
ASTTVGTNNEQF	many	12	TRBJ2-1	TRBV6-5
ASSSRHLSLPYEQY	many	14	TRBJ2-7	TRBV5-6
SVGLGTGMSTEAF	many	13	TRBJ1-1	TRBV29-1
ASTRRTSGANVLT	many	13	TRBJ2-6	TRBV12-3/TRBV12-4
ASSLSGGRGETQY	many	13	TRBJ2-5	TRBV11-2
ASSQSENTQY	many	10	TRBJ2-3	TRBV3-1
SARGGSANEQF	many	11	TRBJ2-1	TRBV20-1
ASGLGDSGYGYT	many	12	TRBJ1-2	TRBV12-5
ASSLVSGRNPDTQY	few	14	TRBJ2-3	TRBV28
ASNLRGATDTQY	NA	12	TRBJ2-3	TRBV7-2
ASSLVVANEQF	many	11	TRBJ2-1	TRBV5-1
ASSMTATSGNTIY	NA	13	TRBJ1-3	TRBV19
ASSPTSGSEQY	NA	11	TRBJ2-7	TRBV7-9
ASSLQGLSNQPQH	many	13	TRBJ1-5	TRBV28
ASSRGGVGLFSTDTQY	many	16	TRBJ2-3	TRBV3-1
ASSYSSGSNQPQH	many	13	TRBJ1-5	TRBV6-5
ASSSAGGAPNEQF	few	13	TRBJ2-1	TRBV28
ASSRLTGGLNTIY	NA	13	TRBJ1-3	TRBV6-6
ASIGQGFTGELF	NA	12	TRBJ2-2	TRBV10-2
ATSRDRGCWELF	NA	12	TRBJ2-2	TRBV15